This T cell receptor beta chain stems from a study of shared clonotypes between healthy human individuals. Turning to the study itself: CD4 naive cells filled three plates per donor, CD4 memory three, CD8 naive two and CD8 memory one. General study results and limits: Naive CD4 clonotypes overlapped across several donors at about 5.3%. Relative to their counterparts shared across all four donors, non-shared clonotypes exhibited diminished generation probabilities.

This clone showed up just a few times. Its antigen is still unknown. V gave up 4 bases and J gave up 6 bases; unmatched junction bases: 7. The CDR3 is 15 amino acids. Germline V gives CDR1 SGHRS, CDR2 YFSETQ. Assay execution took place at the deep level. The data were produced by immunoSEQ multiplex PCR, yet TCRdb's version contains in-frame clones alone and is incomplete. The profile covers almost 750,000 clones, with approximately 77% appearing a single time and less than 2% taken by the ten largest. Sequencing input: memory CD4+ T cells sorted from blood. Subset denoted: CD45RA-negative fraction. The clonotype originates from a woman in her 30s in good health. The J gene is TRBJ2-3, the V gene TRBV5-1; 11 nucleotides align to TRBD2. CDR3 in DNA: TGCGCCAGCAGCGCCGGACTAGCGGGTGGCGATACGCAGTATTTT. This sequence encodes CASSAGLAGGDTQYF.